Presented here are 3 T cell receptor beta chains from one specimen sequenced in a study of T cell responses to AZD1222 COVID-19 vaccine (dated by TCRdb to 2020 to 2023). The method behind the library was the immunoSEQ multiplex PCR assay. The immuneACCESS repertoire file appears here via TCRdb, limited to in-frame rearrangements. These files lack a portion of the clones; in checked studies, under half of the deficit traces to unresolved V genes, and the cause of the others is not known. This sample comprises 150,000 to 200,000 clones, roughly 94% of them detected only once. Approximately 0.6% of the sample rests with the top ten. The label giving this sample's time point can be read as: baseline before first vaccination. The source material was peripheral blood, sampled on day 0 of AZD1222 vaccination. The origin of the receptors is an adult in good health.

This rearrangement joins TRBV27 to TRBJ1-5; TRBD1 agrees at 9 bases. V trimming: 6 bases; J trimming: 5 bases; junction bases outside the gene matches: 8. Germline CDR1 is MNHEY and CDR2 is SMNVEV (reference sequence). This CDR3 is 15 amino acids long. The DNA of the CDR3 is TGTGCCAGCAGCTCCGGGACAGGGTGGGATCAGCCCCAGCATTTT. Protein sequence: CASSSGTGWDQPQHF.

The chain uses TRBV28 and TRBJ1-2; D gene unclear. V was cut by 4 bases and J by 8 bases, with 14 bases left in between. CDR1 and CDR2 from the germline V gene are MDHEN and SYDVKM. The CDR3 sequence is 13 residues long. CDR3 nucleotide sequence: TGTGCCAGCAGTTCTGCAGGACTTAAAGGCTACACCTTC. The encoded protein is CASSSAGLKGYTF.

This chain connects TRBV19 to TRBJ1-3, with a tentative D call TRBD1 (5 bases). Between the trimmed V and J ends, which lost 5 bases and 0 bases, there was a span of 11 bases. CDR1 LNHDA and CDR2 SQIVND come from the germline V gene (reference sequence). This CDR3 comprises 15 residues. CDR3 DNA: TGTGCCAGTAGTCTCGGGGGTAGCTCTGGAAACACCATATATTTT. It translates to CASSLGGSSGNTIYF.